The 21 T cell receptor beta chains below all came from one sample that was sequenced in a study of regulatory and conventional T cells in RAG deficiency. The sorted regulatory T cells were CD4+, CD25-high and CD127-low, with genomic DNA sequenced. Method: immunoSEQ multiplex PCR; TCRdb's copy keeps in-frame clones and lacks some. Of 20,000 or so clones listed, roughly 87% are singletons. The sample was also reused in another study, on regulatory T cells. This second report adds: Amplification used 52 TRBV primers and 13 TRBJ primers.

The sequencing sample was made of Tregs sorted from blood. These receptor sequences come from a human donor in good health.

This chain connects TRBV28 to TRBJ2-3; 7 bases agree with TRBD2. Germline trimming cut 7 bases from V and 2 bases from J; bases unmatched to any gene: 9. The CDR3 length is 15 residues. The germline CDR1 and CDR2 sequences are MDHEN and SYDVKM. Here the CDR3 reads CASTPWAGVTDTQYF. The CDR3 DNA is TGTGCCAGCACCCCATGGGCGGGAGTCACAGATACGCAGTATTTT. The full variable domain, completed using reference TRBV28 and TRBJ2-3, is DVKVTQSSRYLVKRTGEKVFLECVQDMDHENMFWYRQDPGLGLRLIYFSYDVKMKEKGDIPEGYSVSREKKERFSLILESASTNQTSMYLCASTPWAGVTDTQYFGPGTRLTVL.

V is TRBV5-1 and J is TRBJ2-3, with 8 positions matching TRBD2. Germline CDR1 and CDR2: SGHRS and YFSETQ. This CDR3 has 14 amino acids. The ends lost 6 bases at V and 1 base at J; junction bases unmatched: 4. The CDR3, as DNA: TGCGCCAGCACACTAGCGGAGGGCACAGATACGCAGTATTTT. This sequence encodes CASTLAEGTDTQYF.

The CDR3 nucleotides read TGTGCCAGCAGCAAGGGCGGGGTTGGCATTCAGTACTTC. Protein: CASSKGGVGIQYF. The rearrangement links TRBV14 to TRBJ2-4; possibly TRBD2 for D (6 bases). Deletions cut 5 bases from V and 9 bases from J, with 14 bases between. This CDR3 is built from 13 residues. Germline loops: CDR1 SGHDN, CDR2 FVKESK.

The V call is TRBV18, the J call TRBJ1-2; possibly TRBD1 for D (5 bases). The V end was cut by 2 bases, the J end by 6 bases, with 13 bases between. Per germline, CDR1 KGHSH and CDR2 LQKENI. This CDR3 is 14 amino acids long. CDR3 DNA sequence: TGTGCCAGCTCACCAACCGGGGCTTGGGATGGCTACACCTTC. Translation: CASSPTGAWDGYTF.

The chain uses TRBV28 and TRBJ1-5, with D possibly being TRBD1 (5 bases). Germline assignment: CDR1 MDHEN and CDR2 SYDVKM. V lost 2 bases and J 0 bases, leaving 14 bases between the germline ends. The CDR3 totals 17 residues. The DNA for the CDR3 is TGTGCCAGCAGTTTAGCCGGGACGGATTATAGCAATCAGCCCCAGCATTTT. Its protein is CASSLAGTDYSNQPQHF.

V and J are TRBV19 and TRBJ1-4; D ambiguous. The CDR3 extends over 16 amino acids. From germline, CDR1 is LNHDA and CDR2 SQIVND (reference sequence). Trimming left V 6 bases short and J 8 bases short, with 22 bases between. The CDR3 protein is CASRGPPAPREEKLFF. The CDR3 nucleotides read TGTGCCAGTAGAGGACCCCCGGCCCCAAGGGAAGAAAAACTGTTTTTT.

This chain joins TRBV19 and TRBJ1-5; D is ambiguous. The V end lost 3 bases, the J end lost 4 bases, and 7 bases lay between the germline ends. CDR1 is LNHDA and CDR2 is SQIVND in the germline V gene (reference sequence). CDR3 length: 13 residues. CDR3 sequence: CASSMAVNQPQHF. The CDR3 DNA reads TGTGCCAGTAGTATGGCGGTTAATCAGCCCCAGCATTTT. The complete variable domain, with remaining parts taken from reference TRBV19 and TRBJ1-5, reads DGGITQSPKYLFRKEGQNVTLSCEQNLNHDAMYWYRQDPGQGLRLIYYSQIVNDFQKGDIAEGYSVSREKKESFPLTVTSAQKNPTAFYLCASSMAVNQPQHFGDGTRLSIL.

The chain joins TRBV5-1 to TRBJ1-2; D uncertain. Looked up from germline, CDR1 is SGHRS and CDR2 is YFSETQ. The CDR3 has 14 amino acids. Between the trimmed V and J ends, which lost 0 bases and 11 bases, there was a span of 17 bases. Written as DNA, the CDR3 is TGCGCCAGCAGCTTGGAAATAGGACCGGTGGGTTACACCTTC. This sequence encodes CASSLEIGPVGYTF.

This clone showed up just a few times. The V call is TRBV4-1, the J call TRBJ1-1, with D possibly being TRBD1 (5 bases). This CDR3 region has 15 residues. Germline V gene lookup returns CDR1 MGHRA and CDR2 YSYEKL. Trimming cost V 0 bases and J 3 bases, with 11 bases left between them. Written as DNA, the CDR3 is TGCGCCAGCAGCCAAGATAAGAGAGGGGACACTGAAGCTTTCTTT. Encoded protein: CASSQDKRGDTEAFF.

The chain recombines TRBV21-1 with TRBJ2-7; the table's TRBD1 call for D was not verified on the DNA. TRBV21-1 is a pseudogene. The CDR3 loop spans 21 amino acids. The CDR3 nucleotides are TGTGCCAGCAGCAAAAGGGGTAGGGACAGGGAAGAGGTACCGGTTACCTACGAGCAGTACTTC. This gives the protein CASSKRGRDREEVPVTYEQYF.

The table lists this clone with a count of one. This chain joins TRBV5-1 and TRBJ2-2; possibly TRBD1 for D (6 bases). CDR1 SGHRS and CDR2 YFSETQ come from the germline V gene. The V end was cut by 1 base, the J end by 2 bases, with 18 bases between. The CDR3 runs 18 residues. The CDR3 region is CASSLFGAGTTNTGELFF. CDR3 DNA sequence: TGCGCCAGCAGCTTGTTTGGGGCCGGGACAACAAACACCGGGGAGCTGTTTTTT.

The chain couples TRBV5-6 to TRBJ1-5, with 7 bases that match TRBD1. The CDR3 consists of 17 residues. V shed 0 bases and J 1 base; nucleotides not matched to a gene: 7. Germline V gene sequence: CDR1 SGHDT, CDR2 YYEEEE. In DNA form, the CDR3 reads TGTGCCAGCAGCTTGGAGCTGTTGGGACAGAGCAATCAGCCCCAGCATTTT. This encodes CASSLELLGQSNQPQHF.

This chain joins TRBV27 and TRBJ1-3; 7 nucleotides match TRBD1. The ends lost 5 bases at V and 0 bases at J; junction bases unmatched: 10. The CDR3 is 17 amino acids. Germline V gene sequence: CDR1 MNHEY, CDR2 SMNVEV (reference sequence). CDR3 residues: CASSPGGHLSSGNTIYF. CDR3 DNA sequence: TGTGCCAGCAGTCCAGGGGGACACCTTAGCTCTGGAAACACCATATATTTT.

V usage is TRBV13 and J usage is TRBJ2-4; D not resolved. This CDR3 region has 14 residues. Germline CDR1 PRHDT, CDR2 FYEKMQ (reference sequence). The V gene lost 5 bases and the J gene lost 3 bases, with 11 bases spanning the gap. CDR3 nucleotide sequence: TGTGCCAGCAGCCCTATAACTGACAAAAACATTCAGTACTTC. It translates to CASSPITDKNIQYF.

The rearrangement joins TRBV7-3 to TRBJ2-7, with D perhaps TRBD1 (5 bases). V was pared by 5 bases and J by 5 bases, with 19 bases between. The V gene's germline CDR1 is SGHTA and CDR2 FQGTGA. CDR3 length: 15 amino acids. The CDR3 protein is CASSTTGHGGDEQYF. CDR3 bases: TGTGCCAGCAGCACAACAGGCCACGGCGGCGACGAGCAGTACTTC. The variable domain in full, completed from reference TRBV7-3 and TRBJ2-7, reads GAGVSQTPSNKVTEKGKYVELRCDPISGHTALYWYRQSLGQGPEFLIYFQGTGAADDSGLPNDRFFAVRPEGSVSTLKIQRTERGDSAVYLCASSTTGHGGDEQYFGPGTRLTVT.

The CDR3 spells CASSLAGTYEQYF. CDR3 nucleotide sequence: TGCGCCAGCAGCCTAGCGGGTACCTACGAGCAGTACTTC. The V and J genes are TRBV5-1 and TRBJ2-7; 8 positions agree with TRBD2. Trimming cost V 4 bases and J 2 bases; bases outside gene matches: 2. CDR1 is SGHRS, CDR2 YFSETQ, per germline. CDR3 size: 13 residues.

This clone was found once. V gene TRBV6-1 combines with J gene TRBJ2-1; a possible D gene is TRBD2 (6 bases). The CDR3 is 12 residues long. Germline CDR1 is MNHNS and CDR2 is SASEGT. V lost 5 bases and J lost 8, with 10 bases in between. CDR3 in amino acids: CASSKTSYEQFF. The CDR3 nucleotides are TGTGCCAGCAGTAAAACTAGCTATGAGCAGTTCTTC.

The genes are TRBV7-6 and TRBJ1-4; weak D call: TRBD1 (5 bases). The CDR3 has 13 residues. Trimming shortened V by 3 bases and J by 10 bases, and 12 bases separated the two germline ends. CDR1 SGHVS and CDR2 FNYEAQ come from the germline V gene. As DNA, the CDR3 is TGTGCCAGCAGCTTCGGGGCAAAAGGAAAACTGTTTTTT. It codes for CASSFGAKGKLFF. Full variable domain (missing parts from reference TRBV7-6 and TRBJ1-4): GAGVSQSPRYKVTKRGQDVALRCDPISGHVSLYWYRQALGQGPEFLTYFNYEAQQDKSGLPNDRFSAERPEGSISTLTIQRTEQRDSAMYRCASSFGAKGKLFFGSGTQLSVL.

This chain joins TRBV21-1 and TRBJ2-1; TRBD2, as called in the table, went unchecked against the DNA. TRBV21-1 represents a pseudogene. This CDR3 is built from 17 residues. The CDR3 is CASTHPLAGVQAKEQFF. The CDR3 DNA follows: TGTGCCAGCACCCACCCTCTAGCGGGAGTCCAGGCGAAGGAGCAGTTCTTC.

The chain uses TRBV29-1 and TRBJ1-1, with a weak D call TRBD1 (6 bases). Deletions cut 7 bases from V and 3 bases from J, with 15 bases between. This CDR3 spans 13 amino acids. The germline V gene encodes CDR1 SQVTM and CDR2 ANQGSEA. The CDR3 DNA reads TGCAGCGCCACAACAGGGTTGGACACTGAAGCTTTCTTT. This translates into CSATTGLDTEAFF.

Only one count was recorded for this clone. The V gene is TRBV5-1, the J gene TRBJ2-1; 13 positions match TRBD2. Germline trimming cut 4 bases from V and 7 bases from J; bases unmatched to any gene: 8. The CDR3 has 16 amino acids. Per the germline V gene, CDR1 is SGHRS and CDR2 is YFSETQ. This chain's CDR3 is CASSPSGLAGVNEQFF. In DNA form, the CDR3 reads TGCGCCAGCAGCCCCTCCGGACTAGCGGGAGTTAATGAGCAGTTCTTC.